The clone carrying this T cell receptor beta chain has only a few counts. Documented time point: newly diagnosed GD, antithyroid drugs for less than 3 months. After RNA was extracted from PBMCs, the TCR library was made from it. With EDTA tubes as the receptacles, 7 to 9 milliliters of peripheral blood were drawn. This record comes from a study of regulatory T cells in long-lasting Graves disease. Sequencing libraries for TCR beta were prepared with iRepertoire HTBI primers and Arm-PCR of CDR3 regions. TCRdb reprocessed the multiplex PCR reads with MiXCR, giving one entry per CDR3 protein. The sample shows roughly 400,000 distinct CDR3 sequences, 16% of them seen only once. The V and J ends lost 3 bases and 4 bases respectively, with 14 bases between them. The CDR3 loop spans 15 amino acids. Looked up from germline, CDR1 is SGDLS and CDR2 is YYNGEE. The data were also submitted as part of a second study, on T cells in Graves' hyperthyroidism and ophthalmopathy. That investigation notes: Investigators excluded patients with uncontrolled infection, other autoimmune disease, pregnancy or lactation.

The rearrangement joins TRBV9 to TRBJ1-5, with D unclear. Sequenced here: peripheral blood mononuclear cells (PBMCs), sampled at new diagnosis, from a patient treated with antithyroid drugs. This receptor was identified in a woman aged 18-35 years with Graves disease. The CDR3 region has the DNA TGTGCCAGCAGCGCCCATTCGGAAGATAATCAGCCCCAGCATTTT. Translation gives CASSAHSEDNQPQHF.